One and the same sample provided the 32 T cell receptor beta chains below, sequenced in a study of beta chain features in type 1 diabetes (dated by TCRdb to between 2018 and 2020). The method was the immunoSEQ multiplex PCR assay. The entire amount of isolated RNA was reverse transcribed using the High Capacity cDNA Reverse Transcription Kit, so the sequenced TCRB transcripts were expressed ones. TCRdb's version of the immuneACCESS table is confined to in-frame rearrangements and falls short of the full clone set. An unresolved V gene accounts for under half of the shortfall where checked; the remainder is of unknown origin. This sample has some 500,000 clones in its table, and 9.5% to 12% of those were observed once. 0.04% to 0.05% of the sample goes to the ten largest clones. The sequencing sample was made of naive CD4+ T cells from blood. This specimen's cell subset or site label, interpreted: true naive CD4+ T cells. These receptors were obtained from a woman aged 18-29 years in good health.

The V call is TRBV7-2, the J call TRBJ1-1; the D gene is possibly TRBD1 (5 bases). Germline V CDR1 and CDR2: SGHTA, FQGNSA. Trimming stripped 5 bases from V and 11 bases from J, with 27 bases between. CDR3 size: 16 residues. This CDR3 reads CASSHRRGAVSTRAFF. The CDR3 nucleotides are TGTGCCAGCAGCCATCGGAGGGGAGCGGTCTCTACTAGGGCTTTCTTT. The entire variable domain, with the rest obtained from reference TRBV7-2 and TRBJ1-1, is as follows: GAGVSQSPSNKVTEKGKDVELRCDPISGHTALYWYRQSLGQGLEFLIYFQGNSAPDKSGLPSDRFSAERTGGSVSTLTIQRTQQEDSAVYLCASSHRRGAVSTRAFFGQGTRLTVV.

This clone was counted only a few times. CDR3 sequence (DNA): TGTGCCAGCAGCGTAGAGCACAGGGGGCACACCGGGGAGCTGTTTTTT. As protein: CASSVEHRGHTGELFF. This chain joins TRBV9 and TRBJ2-2; 9 bases map to TRBD1. Germline assignment: CDR1 SGDLS and CDR2 YYNGEE. J lost 3 bases, V lost 0 bases, and 3 bases had no gene match. The length of the CDR3 is 16 residues.

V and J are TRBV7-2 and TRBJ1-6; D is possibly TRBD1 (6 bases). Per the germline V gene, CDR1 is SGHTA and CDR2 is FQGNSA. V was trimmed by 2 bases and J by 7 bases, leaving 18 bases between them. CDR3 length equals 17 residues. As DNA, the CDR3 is TGTGCCAGCAGCTTACGGTGGGTCGCGGACAGAAATTCACCCCTCCACTTT. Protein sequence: CASSLRWVADRNSPLHF.

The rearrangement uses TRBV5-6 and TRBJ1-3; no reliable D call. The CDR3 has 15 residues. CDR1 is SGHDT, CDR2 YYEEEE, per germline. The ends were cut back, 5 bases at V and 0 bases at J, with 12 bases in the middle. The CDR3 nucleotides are TGTGCCAGCAGTCTCGGATGGAACTCTGGAAACACCATATATTTT. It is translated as CASSLGWNSGNTIYF.

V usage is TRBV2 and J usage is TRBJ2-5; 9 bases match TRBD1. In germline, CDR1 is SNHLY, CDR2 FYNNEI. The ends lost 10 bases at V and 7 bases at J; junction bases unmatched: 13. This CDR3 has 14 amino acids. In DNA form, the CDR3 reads TGTGCCACTAGAGGGGACAGGGTTGAGGGGACCCAGTACTTC. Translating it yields CATRGDRVEGTQYF.

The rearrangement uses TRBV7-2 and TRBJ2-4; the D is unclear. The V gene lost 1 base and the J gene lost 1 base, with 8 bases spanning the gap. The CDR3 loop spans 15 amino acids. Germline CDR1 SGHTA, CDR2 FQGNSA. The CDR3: CASSLVSTAKNIQYF. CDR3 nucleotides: TGTGCCAGCAGCTTAGTTAGCACCGCCAAAAACATTCAGTACTTC.

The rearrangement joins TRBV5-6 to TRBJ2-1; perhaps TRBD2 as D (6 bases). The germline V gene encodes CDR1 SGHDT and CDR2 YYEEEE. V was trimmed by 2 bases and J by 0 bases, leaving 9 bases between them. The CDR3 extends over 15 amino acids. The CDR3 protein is CASSFGGSSYNEQFF. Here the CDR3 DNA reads TGTGCCAGCAGCTTCGGGGGTAGCTCCTACAATGAGCAGTTCTTC.

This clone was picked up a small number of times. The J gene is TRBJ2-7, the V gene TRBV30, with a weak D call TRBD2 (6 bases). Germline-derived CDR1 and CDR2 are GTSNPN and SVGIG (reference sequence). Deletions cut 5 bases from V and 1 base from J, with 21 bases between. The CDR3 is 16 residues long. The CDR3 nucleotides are TGTGCCTGGGGACCAACGGGACTTAAAAGGTCCTACGAGCAGTACTTC. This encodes CAWGPTGLKRSYEQYF.

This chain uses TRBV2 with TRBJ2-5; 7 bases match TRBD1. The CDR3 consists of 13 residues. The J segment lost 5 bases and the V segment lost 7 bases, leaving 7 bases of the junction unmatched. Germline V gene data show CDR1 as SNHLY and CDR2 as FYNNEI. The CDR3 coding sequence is TGTGCCAGCATACAGGGGCCAGGGGAGACCCAGTACTTC. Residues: CASIQGPGETQYF.

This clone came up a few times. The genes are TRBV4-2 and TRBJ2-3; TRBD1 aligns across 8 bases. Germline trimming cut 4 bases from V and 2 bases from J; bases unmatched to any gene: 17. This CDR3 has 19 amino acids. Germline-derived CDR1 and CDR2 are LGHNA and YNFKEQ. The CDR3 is CASSPHLTKAGGYTDTQYF. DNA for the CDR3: TGTGCCAGCAGCCCCCACCTTACAAAGGCAGGGGGCTACACAGATACGCAGTATTTT.

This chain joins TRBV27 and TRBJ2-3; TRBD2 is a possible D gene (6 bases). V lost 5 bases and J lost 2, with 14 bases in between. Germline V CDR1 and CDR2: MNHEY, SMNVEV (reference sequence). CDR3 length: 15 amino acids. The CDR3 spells CASSGTAPFTDTQYF. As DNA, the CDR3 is TGTGCCAGCAGTGGGACTGCCCCCTTCACAGATACGCAGTATTTT.

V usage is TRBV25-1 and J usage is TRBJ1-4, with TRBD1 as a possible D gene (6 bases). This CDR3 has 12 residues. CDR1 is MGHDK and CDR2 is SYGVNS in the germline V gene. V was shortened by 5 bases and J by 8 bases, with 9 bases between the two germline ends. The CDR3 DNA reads TGTGCCAGCAGTATTGGACAGGAAAAACTGTTTTTT. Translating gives CASSIGQEKLFF.

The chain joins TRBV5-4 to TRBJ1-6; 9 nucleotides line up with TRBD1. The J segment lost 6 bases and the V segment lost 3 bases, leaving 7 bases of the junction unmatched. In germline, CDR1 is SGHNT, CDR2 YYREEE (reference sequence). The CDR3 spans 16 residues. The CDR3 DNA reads TGTGCCAGCAGCTCGGGGGACAGGGTGCGTAATTCACCCCTCCACTTT. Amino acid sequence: CASSSGDRVRNSPLHF.

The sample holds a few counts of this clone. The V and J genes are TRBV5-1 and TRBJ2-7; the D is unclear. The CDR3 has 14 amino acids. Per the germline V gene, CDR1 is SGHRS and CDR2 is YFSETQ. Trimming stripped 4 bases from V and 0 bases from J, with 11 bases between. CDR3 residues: CASSPGLSSYEQYF. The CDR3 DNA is TGCGCCAGCAGCCCGGGCCTCAGCTCCTACGAGCAGTACTTC.

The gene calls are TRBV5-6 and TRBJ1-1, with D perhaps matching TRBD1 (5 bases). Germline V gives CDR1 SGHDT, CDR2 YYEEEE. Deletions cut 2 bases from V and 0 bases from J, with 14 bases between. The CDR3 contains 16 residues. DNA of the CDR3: TGTGCCAGCAGCTTCCAGAGGGGCCTCATGAACACTGAAGCTTTCTTT. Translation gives CASSFQRGLMNTEAFF.

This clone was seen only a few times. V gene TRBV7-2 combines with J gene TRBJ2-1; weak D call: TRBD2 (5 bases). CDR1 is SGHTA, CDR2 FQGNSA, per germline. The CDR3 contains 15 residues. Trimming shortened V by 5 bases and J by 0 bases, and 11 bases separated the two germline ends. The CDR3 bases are TGTGCCAGCAGCCCCGTTCGGGGCTCCTACAATGAGCAGTTCTTC. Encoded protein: CASSPVRGSYNEQFF.

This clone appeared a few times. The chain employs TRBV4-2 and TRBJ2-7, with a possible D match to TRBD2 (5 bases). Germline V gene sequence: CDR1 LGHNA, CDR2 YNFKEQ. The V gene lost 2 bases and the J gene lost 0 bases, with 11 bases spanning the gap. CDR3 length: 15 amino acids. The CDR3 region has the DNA TGTGCCAGCAGCCAAACTCCGGGAACCTCCTACGAGCAGTACTTC. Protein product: CASSQTPGTSYEQYF.

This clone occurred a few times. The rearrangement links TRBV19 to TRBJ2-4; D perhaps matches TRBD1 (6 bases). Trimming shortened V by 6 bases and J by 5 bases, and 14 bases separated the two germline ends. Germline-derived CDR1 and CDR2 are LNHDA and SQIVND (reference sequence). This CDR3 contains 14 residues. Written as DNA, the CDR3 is TGTGCCAGTAGCCCCCAGGGACACCAAAACATTCAGTACTTC. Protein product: CASSPQGHQNIQYF.

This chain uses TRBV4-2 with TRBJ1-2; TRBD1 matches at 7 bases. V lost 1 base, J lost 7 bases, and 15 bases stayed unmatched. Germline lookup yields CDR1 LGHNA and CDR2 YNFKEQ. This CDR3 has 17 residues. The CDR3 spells CASSQAAGNPQGGGYTF. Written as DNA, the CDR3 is TGTGCCAGCAGCCAAGCGGCAGGGAACCCCCAGGGGGGTGGCTACACCTTC.

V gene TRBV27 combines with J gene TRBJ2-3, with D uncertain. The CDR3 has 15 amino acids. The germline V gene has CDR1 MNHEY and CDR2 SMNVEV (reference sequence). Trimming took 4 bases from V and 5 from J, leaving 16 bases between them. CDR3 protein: CASSSASLLEDTQYF. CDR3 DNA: TGTGCCAGCAGTTCGGCTTCATTATTAGAAGATACGCAGTATTTT.

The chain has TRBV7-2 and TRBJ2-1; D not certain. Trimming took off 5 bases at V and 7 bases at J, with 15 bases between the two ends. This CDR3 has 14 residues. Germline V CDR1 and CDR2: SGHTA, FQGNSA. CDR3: CASSPIYSLNEQFF. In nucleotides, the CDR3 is TGTGCCAGCAGCCCGATTTACAGTCTAAATGAGCAGTTCTTC.

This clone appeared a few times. Here the CDR3 reads CAWSGLARNEQFF. The CDR3 DNA reads TGTGCCTGGAGTGGGTTAGCTCGCAATGAGCAGTTCTTC. The chain is built from TRBV30 and TRBJ2-1; D gene ambiguous. CDR3 length: 13 residues. Germline assignment: CDR1 GTSNPN and CDR2 SVGIG (reference sequence). The germline V and J ends were trimmed by 1 base and 6 bases, with 10 bases remaining between them.

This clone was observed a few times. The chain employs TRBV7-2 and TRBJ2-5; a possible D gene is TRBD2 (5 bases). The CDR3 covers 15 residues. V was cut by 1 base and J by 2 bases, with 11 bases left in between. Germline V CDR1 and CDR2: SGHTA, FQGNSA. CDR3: CASSLGRWKQETQYF. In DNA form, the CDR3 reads TGTGCCAGCAGCTTAGGGAGGTGGAAACAAGAGACCCAGTACTTC.

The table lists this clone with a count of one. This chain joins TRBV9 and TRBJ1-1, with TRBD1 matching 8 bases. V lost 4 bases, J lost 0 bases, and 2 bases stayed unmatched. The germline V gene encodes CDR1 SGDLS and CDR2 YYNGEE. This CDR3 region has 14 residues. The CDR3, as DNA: TGTGCCAGCAGCACAGGGGGGTTGAACACTGAAGCTTTCTTT. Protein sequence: CASSTGGLNTEAFF.

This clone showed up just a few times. The CDR3 region has the DNA TGTGCCACAGACCCGGGTGGGGTTCCCGGGGAGCTGTTTTTT. This gives the protein CATDPGGVPGELFF. The chain recombines TRBV21-1 with TRBJ2-2. TRBV21-1 is described as a pseudogene. The length of the CDR3 is 14 residues.

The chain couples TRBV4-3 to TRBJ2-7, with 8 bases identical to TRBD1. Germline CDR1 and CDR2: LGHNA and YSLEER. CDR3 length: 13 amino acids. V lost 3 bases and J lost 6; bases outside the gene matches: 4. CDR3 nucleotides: TGCGCCAGCAGCCACCGGACAGGGACCGAGCAGTACTTC. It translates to CASSHRTGTEQYF.

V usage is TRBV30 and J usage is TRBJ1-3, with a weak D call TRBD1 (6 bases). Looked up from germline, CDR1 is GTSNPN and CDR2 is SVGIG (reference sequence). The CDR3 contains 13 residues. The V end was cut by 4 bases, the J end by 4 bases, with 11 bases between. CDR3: CAWTPGGGNTIYF. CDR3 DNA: TGTGCCTGGACCCCCGGGGGCGGAAACACCATATATTTT.

CDR3 protein: CASSDALYEQYV. CDR3 sequence (DNA): TGCGCCAGCAGCGATGCTCTCTACGAGCAGTACGTC. This chain joins TRBV23-1 and TRBJ2-7, with D unclear. TRBV23-1 is classed as an ORF, of uncertain function. There are 12 residues in the CDR3. Trimming removed 6 bases from V and 3 bases from J, with 9 bases in between.

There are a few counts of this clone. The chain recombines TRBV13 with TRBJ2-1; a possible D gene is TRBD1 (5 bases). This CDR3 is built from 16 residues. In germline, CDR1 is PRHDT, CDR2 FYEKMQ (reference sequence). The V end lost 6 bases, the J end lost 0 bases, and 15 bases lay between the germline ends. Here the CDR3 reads CASRYGQGSSYNEQFF. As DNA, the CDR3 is TGTGCCAGCAGATACGGGCAGGGAAGCTCCTACAATGAGCAGTTCTTC.

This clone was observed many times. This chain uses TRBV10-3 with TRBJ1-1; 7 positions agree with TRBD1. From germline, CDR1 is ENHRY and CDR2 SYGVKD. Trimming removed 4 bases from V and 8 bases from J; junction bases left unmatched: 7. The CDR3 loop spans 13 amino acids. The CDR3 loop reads CAISGGQPSEAFF. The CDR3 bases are TGTGCCATCAGTGGGGGACAGCCTAGCGAAGCTTTCTTT.

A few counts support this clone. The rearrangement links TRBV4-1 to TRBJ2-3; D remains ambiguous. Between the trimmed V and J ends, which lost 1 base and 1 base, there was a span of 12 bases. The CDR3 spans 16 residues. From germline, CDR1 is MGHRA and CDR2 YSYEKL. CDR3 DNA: TGCGCCAGCAGCCAAGTCCGGGCTAGGGGCACAGATACGCAGTATTTT. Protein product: CASSQVRARGTDTQYF.

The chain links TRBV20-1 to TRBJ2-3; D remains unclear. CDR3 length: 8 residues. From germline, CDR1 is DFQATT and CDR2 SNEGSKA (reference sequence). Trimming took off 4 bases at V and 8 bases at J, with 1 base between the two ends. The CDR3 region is CSATTQYF. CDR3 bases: TGCAGTGCTACTACGCAGTATTTT.